Presented here are 32 T cell receptor beta chains from one specimen sequenced in a study of T cell changes during pregnancy in multiple sclerosis. Measured with immunoSEQ multiplex PCR; TCRdb has only the in-frame clones, and not every one. The table includes under 15,000 clones, about 88% detected once. Material: CD8+ T cells from peripheral blood mononuclear cells, obtained in the second trimester of pregnancy. Receptors originate from a female donor in good health, enrolled as a control in a pregnancy study.

The chain carries TRBV5-1 and TRBJ2-7, with 8 bases matching TRBD1. The CDR3 contains 16 residues. Trimming at V came to 6 bases and at J to 1 base, leaving 12 bases not matched to a gene. The germline V gene has CDR1 SGHRS and CDR2 YFSETQ. The CDR3 region has the DNA TGCGCCAGCAAACTTGAGACAGGGGTAGGTTCCTACGAGCAGTACTTC. It codes for CASKLETGVGSYEQYF.

The rearrangement links TRBV6-5 to TRBJ1-1; D is ambiguous. Germline V lookup: CDR1 MNHEY, CDR2 SVGAGI. V lost 2 bases and J lost 1, with 8 bases in between. The CDR3 spans 14 residues. CDR3 in amino acids: CASSYGQENTEAFF. CDR3 coding DNA: TGTGCCAGCAGTTACGGGCAGGAGAACACTGAAGCTTTCTTT.

The V gene is TRBV6-5, the J gene TRBJ2-2; the D gene is possibly TRBD2 (5 bases). V lost 0 bases to trimming and J lost 6 bases, with 14 bases between them. The CDR3 extends over 16 amino acids. The germline CDR1 and CDR2 sequences are MNHEY and SVGAGI. DNA of the CDR3: TGTGCCAGCAGTTACTCGGGAGCCCTCCCCCCCGGGGAGCTGTTTTTT. Translated: CASSYSGALPPGELFF.

This clone was seen more than once but under ten times. The DNA of the CDR3 is TGTGCCAGCACCGTGGGACAGGGAATTTTCTACGAGCAGTACTTC. Translation gives CASTVGQGIFYEQYF. This chain uses TRBV7-9 with TRBJ2-7, with 9 bases that match TRBD1. V shed 7 bases and J 3 bases; nucleotides not matched to a gene: 10. This CDR3 spans 15 amino acids. CDR1 is SEHNR, CDR2 FQNEAQ, per germline (reference sequence).

The rearrangement joins TRBV16 to TRBJ1-2; the match to TRBD1 covers 7 bases. CDR3 length equals 17 residues. Germline assignment: CDR1 KGHSY and CDR2 FQNENV. The V gene end was trimmed by 4 bases and the J gene end by 1 base; junction bases not matched to a gene: 12. CDR3 loop: CASSLIKQGDLNYGYTF. The DNA of the CDR3 is TGTGCCAGCAGCCTAATAAAGCAGGGGGACCTTAACTATGGCTACACCTTC.

In its sample, this clone was seen once. This chain connects TRBV6-5 to TRBJ2-6; unclear D gene. CDR3 length: 14 amino acids. Germline CDR1 MNHEY, CDR2 SVGAGI. V lost 6 bases, J lost 3 bases, and 9 bases lay in between. This chain's CDR3 is CASSSYFGANVLTF. The CDR3 nucleotides are TGTGCCAGCAGCTCCTACTTTGGGGCCAACGTCCTGACTTTC.

The chain employs TRBV19 and TRBJ2-3; 7 nucleotides align to TRBD2. This CDR3 comprises 16 residues. The germline V gene has CDR1 LNHDA and CDR2 SQIVND (reference sequence). J gave up 2 bases and V 1 base, and 6 bases lay outside the gene matches. CDR3 sequence: CASSIGAGVSTDTQYF. For the CDR3, the DNA is TGTGCCAGTAGTATAGGGGCGGGAGTATCCACAGATACGCAGTATTTT.

This clone was seen a single time. The chain couples TRBV27 to TRBJ2-7; maybe TRBD2 (6 bases). This CDR3 comprises 14 residues. V was pared by 5 bases and J by 2 bases, with 13 bases between. The germline V gene encodes CDR1 MNHEY and CDR2 SMNVEV (reference sequence). CDR3 in amino acids: CASSPRGTTYEQYF. For the CDR3, the DNA is TGTGCCAGCAGTCCTCGGGGGACGACCTACGAGCAGTACTTC.

This chain links TRBV2 with TRBJ1-4; D ambiguous. The V end was cut by 3 bases, the J end by 5 bases, with 10 bases between. Germline lookup yields CDR1 SNHLY and CDR2 FYNNEI. CDR3 size: 14 residues. The CDR3 DNA reads as TGTGCCAGCAGTGAGCGGGGAGGGAATGAAAAACTGTTTTTT. Translated, it gives CASSERGGNEKLFF.

Judged by abundance, this clone is medium-sized. The rearrangement joins TRBV15 to TRBJ2-2; no clear D gene. Trimming took off 4 bases at V and 5 bases at J, with 5 bases between the two ends. This CDR3 has 12 residues. Germline CDR1 and CDR2: LNHNV and YYDKDF (reference sequence). In DNA, the CDR3 is TGTGCCACCAGCACAACAACCGGGGAGCTGTTTTTT. This translates into CATSTTTGELFF.

The genes are TRBV16 and TRBJ1-2; 7 positions match TRBD1. Germline V gives CDR1 KGHSY, CDR2 FQNENV. V lost 4 bases to trimming and J lost 2 bases; unmatched junction nucleotides: 7. This CDR3 region has 15 residues. The chain's CDR3 is CASSLNRGNNYGYTF. CDR3 nucleotide sequence: TGTGCCAGCAGCCTAAACAGGGGCAACAACTATGGCTACACCTTC.

The V gene is TRBV29-1, the J gene TRBJ1-2, with TRBD1 matching 9 bases. This CDR3 contains 15 residues. Germline CDR1 SQVTM, CDR2 ANQGSEA. V was clipped by 3 bases and J by 2 bases; unmatched bases: 7. CDR3 DNA sequence: TGCAGCGTTGATTACCGGGACAGGGACAACTATGGCTACACCTTC. It specifies CSVDYRDRDNYGYTF.

The chain combines TRBV4-3 with TRBJ2-3; 8 bases fit TRBD2. With 3 bases clipped from V and 3 bases from J, the junction kept 5 bases outside the gene matches. This CDR3 is built from 15 residues. Germline V gene sequence: CDR1 LGHNA, CDR2 YSLEER. The CDR3 here is CASSQASGWTDTQYF. The CDR3 DNA sequence: TGCGCCAGCAGCCAGGCTAGCGGGTGGACAGATACGCAGTATTTT.

The V gene is TRBV27, the J gene TRBJ1-5; D not resolved. Trimming removed 9 bases at V and 7 bases at J, with 10 bases between. The length of the CDR3 is 11 residues. Germline CDR1 is MNHEY and CDR2 is SMNVEV (reference sequence). The CDR3 DNA reads TGTGCCAGTGGAGGTATCCAGCCCCAGCATTTT. It yields the protein CASGGIQPQHF.

V and J are TRBV29-1 and TRBJ2-6, with 8 bases lining up with TRBD1. The CDR3 extends over 19 amino acids. The germline CDR1 and CDR2 sequences are SQVTM and ANQGSEA. The V and J ends lost 0 bases and 4 bases, in that order; junction bases with no gene match: 14. The CDR3 coding sequence is TGCAGCGTTGAAGATAGGGCCCCGACAGGGGTGGCCGGGGCCAACGTCCTGACTTTC. This codes for CSVEDRAPTGVAGANVLTF. Looking up the rest from reference TRBV29-1 and TRBJ2-6 gives the full variable domain: SAVISQKPSRDICQRGTSLTIQCQVDSQVTMMFWYRQQPGQSLTLIATANQGSEATYESGFVIDKFPISRPNLTFSTLTVSNMSPEDSSIYLCSVEDRAPTGVAGANVLTFGAGSRLTVL.

V gene TRBV5-1 combines with J gene TRBJ1-2; TRBD1 agrees at 9 bases. Germline V lookup: CDR1 SGHRS, CDR2 YFSETQ. The CDR3 totals 15 residues. With V trimmed by 3 bases and J by 6 bases, 9 bases remained unmatched. The CDR3 coding sequence is TGCGCCAGCAGCTCTCGAGGGGACAGGGCGGATGGCTACACCTTC. This translates into CASSSRGDRADGYTF.

CDR3 DNA sequence: TGTGCCAGCAGCTTCAGGACAGCCACTGAAGCTTTCTTT. Its translation is CASSFRTATEAFF. The V gene is TRBV13, the J gene TRBJ1-1; TRBD1 is a possible D gene (6 bases). The CDR3 has 13 amino acids. Trimming cost V 3 bases and J 4 bases, with 9 bases left between them. Germline lookup yields CDR1 PRHDT and CDR2 FYEKMQ (reference sequence).

The V call is TRBV18, the J call TRBJ1-2; perhaps TRBD1 as D (6 bases). Trimming pared 3 bases from V and 1 base from J, leaving 12 bases between. The length of the CDR3 is 15 residues. Germline CDR1 and CDR2: KGHSH and LQKENI. CDR3 region: CASSPRGILNYGYTF. The CDR3 nucleotides are TGTGCCAGCTCACCTAGGGGGATTCTTAACTATGGCTACACCTTC.

This clone was observed a handful of times. The chain couples TRBV19 to TRBJ1-1; D is possibly TRBD1 (6 bases). The V gene lost 1 base and the J gene lost 11 bases, with 11 bases spanning the gap. From germline, CDR1 is LNHDA and CDR2 SQIVND (reference sequence). The CDR3 extends over 12 amino acids. The CDR3, as DNA: TGTGCCAGTAGTATAGCGGGGGGCTCTGCTTTCTTT. Translating it yields CASSIAGGSAFF.

As DNA, the CDR3 is TGTGCCAGCAGGGGACAGACTAGCACAGATACGCAGTATTTT. This sequence encodes CASRGQTSTDTQYF. The chain joins TRBV28 to TRBJ2-3, with 7 bases matching TRBD1. Germline V gene sequence: CDR1 MDHEN, CDR2 SYDVKM. The CDR3 has 14 amino acids. V gave up 6 bases and J gave up 0 bases; unmatched junction bases: 3.

The V gene is TRBV7-9, the J gene TRBJ2-3, with 11 bases identical to TRBD2. With 1 base clipped from V and 2 bases from J, the junction kept 11 bases outside the gene matches. The CDR3 runs 19 residues. The germline V gene encodes CDR1 SEHNR and CDR2 FQNEAQ (reference sequence). The CDR3 loop reads CASSLGGEGLAEYTDTQYF. The DNA for the CDR3 is TGTGCCAGCAGCTTAGGGGGAGAGGGACTAGCGGAGTACACAGATACGCAGTATTTT.

The J gene is TRBJ2-7, the V gene TRBV7-2; D perhaps matches TRBD1 (6 bases). Between the trimmed V and J ends, which lost 4 bases and 0 bases, there was a span of 10 bases. The V gene's germline CDR1 is SGHTA and CDR2 FQGNSA. The CDR3 covers 14 residues. The CDR3 DNA reads TGTGCCAGCAGCTGGACAGCGAGCTCCTACGAGCAGTACTTC. It yields the protein CASSWTASSYEQYF.

The chain employs TRBV4-3 and TRBJ1-5; the D is unclear. Germline CDR1 LGHNA, CDR2 YSLEER. V was pared by 0 bases and J by 4 bases, with 10 bases between. The CDR3 is 15 residues long. CDR3 protein: CASSQDPGFNQPQHF. The CDR3 DNA reads TGCGCCAGCAGCCAAGATCCGGGTTTTAATCAGCCCCAGCATTTT.

This chain links TRBV7-9 with TRBJ2-1, with TRBD2 identical over 10 bases. V was pared by 10 bases and J by 6 bases, with 12 bases of the junction left unmatched. Germline assignment: CDR1 SEHNR and CDR2 FQNEAQ (reference sequence). There are 15 residues in the CDR3. The CDR3 is CATEGLAGELNEQFF. The CDR3 coding sequence is TGTGCCACCGAGGGGCTAGCGGGAGAACTCAATGAGCAGTTCTTC.

The chain is built from TRBV5-5 and TRBJ1-1; D is perhaps TRBD1 (6 bases). The CDR3 extends over 14 amino acids. With 4 bases removed from V and 6 bases from J, the gap between germline ends came to 16 bases. Germline CDR1 SGHKS, CDR2 YYEKEE (reference sequence). CDR3 in amino acids: CASSVGQGWAEAFF. Here the CDR3 DNA reads TGTGCCAGCAGCGTCGGGCAGGGGTGGGCTGAAGCTTTCTTT.

This clone was observed a few times. This chain links TRBV29-1 with TRBJ1-1, with D unresolved. This CDR3 region has 11 residues. V was cut by 1 base and J by 10 bases, with 10 bases left in between. The germline V gene has CDR1 SQVTM and CDR2 ANQGSEA. The CDR3 loop is CSVEGPEGAFF. Here the CDR3 DNA reads TGCAGCGTTGAAGGGCCGGAGGGAGCTTTCTTT.

The chain is built from TRBV7-2 and TRBJ1-2; a weak D match, TRBD1 (6 bases). Germline CDR1 is SGHTA and CDR2 is FQGNSA. CDR3 length equals 19 residues. Trimming removed 4 bases at V and 4 bases at J, with 28 bases between. The CDR3 nucleotides are TGTGCCAGCAGCTCGCCCGGGCAGGGGACGACCTTTTTGGTCTATGGCTACACCTTC. This sequence encodes CASSSPGQGTTFLVYGYTF.

On this clone: The junction and the germline gene differ at one end; a read error may be behind it. This chain uses TRBV10-3 with TRBJ2-1; 8 nucleotides match TRBD1. The CDR3 is made up of 13 amino acids. Germline loops: CDR1 ENHRY, CDR2 SYGVKD. CDR3 sequence (DNA): TGTGCCCTCAGGGGGCCGGGTTTAGATGAGCAGTTCTTC. Amino acid sequence: CALRGPGLDEQFF.

This clone came up once. This sequence joins TRBV5-8 and TRBJ1-1, with no clear D. Germline V CDR1 and CDR2: SGHTS, YDEGEE. V lost 0 bases, J lost 3 bases, and 9 bases lay in between. This CDR3 comprises 14 residues. CDR3 residues: CASSLGGSYTEAFF. The CDR3 coding sequence is TGTGCCAGCAGCTTGGGAGGGTCGTACACTGAAGCTTTCTTT.

This chain connects TRBV5-1 to TRBJ2-1, with 14 bases aligning to TRBD2. Germline values: CDR1 SGHRS, CDR2 YFSETQ. V lost 4 bases, J lost 5 bases, and 11 bases stayed unmatched. The CDR3 has 18 amino acids. DNA for the CDR3: TGCGCCAGCAGCCCCCCCGGGACTAGCGGGAGTCCCAACAATGAGCAGTTCTTC. Protein sequence: CASSPPGTSGSPNNEQFF.

J is TRBJ2-7 and V is TRBV7-2, with 13 positions matching TRBD2. The CDR3 has 16 residues. CDR1 SGHTA and CDR2 FQGNSA come from the germline V gene. V shed 5 bases and J 0 bases; nucleotides not matched to a gene: 4. The CDR3 reads CASSVLAGGPSYEQYF. The CDR3 DNA reads TGTGCCAGCAGCGTACTAGCGGGAGGGCCCTCCTACGAGCAGTACTTC. The full variable domain, rest sourced from reference TRBV7-2 and TRBJ2-7, is GAGVSQSPSNKVTEKGKDVELRCDPISGHTALYWYRQSLGQGLEFLIYFQGNSAPDKSGLPSDRFSAERTGGSVSTLTIQRTQQEDSAVYLCASSVLAGGPSYEQYFGPGTRLTVT.

Here the CDR3 reads CASSPPGQGWETQYF. CDR3 DNA sequence: TGTGCCAGCTCTCCGCCGGGACAGGGTTGGGAGACCCAGTACTTC. The gene calls are TRBV18 and TRBJ2-5, with 9 bases matching TRBD1. CDR3 length equals 15 residues. J gave up 5 bases and V 6 bases, and 10 bases lay outside the gene matches. The V gene's germline CDR1 is KGHSH and CDR2 LQKENI.